The next 28 T cell receptor beta chains were all read from a single sample in a study of T cell changes during pregnancy in multiple sclerosis. Produced via immunoSEQ multiplex PCR; TCRdb's table is partial and in-frame only. The sample lists approximately 88,000 clones, 80% to 95% occurring once. The source was peripheral blood, collected in the first trimester of pregnancy. All receptors come from a female donor with multiple sclerosis, enrolled in a pregnancy study.

J is TRBJ1-4 and V is TRBV5-1; 7 bases line up with TRBD1. The ends lost 4 bases at V and 3 bases at J; junction bases unmatched: 9. CDR1 and CDR2 (germline): SGHRS, YFSETQ. The CDR3 runs to 16 residues. DNA of the CDR3: TGCGCCAGCAGCGCCGGAGACAGGGCGGCTAATGAAAAACTGTTTTTT. Its protein is CASSAGDRAANEKLFF.

The V gene is TRBV7-8, the J gene TRBJ1-5, with no clear D. CDR3 length equals 13 residues. The germline CDR1 and CDR2 sequences are SGHVS and FQNEAQ. V was trimmed by 4 bases and J by 10 bases, leaving 14 bases between them. The CDR3 sequence is CASSSQEDRPQHF. CDR3 in DNA: TGTGCCAGCAGCTCCCAGGAGGATCGACCCCAGCATTTT.

This chain joins TRBV30 and TRBJ1-5; D unresolved. The CDR3 contains 13 residues. The V end was cut by 0 bases, the J end by 9 bases, with 12 bases between. Germline CDR1 GTSNPN, CDR2 SVGIG (reference sequence). CDR3 nucleotide sequence: TGTGCCTGGAGTGTACTACACCCCGGGCCCCAGCATTTT. It encodes CAWSVLHPGPQHF.

Of note for this clone: The CDR3 end shows no conserved phenylalanine or tryptophan, and so a read error is likely. The DNA is left out, because the CDR3 cannot be placed on it with certainty; the CDR3 is given as TCRdb lists it. The rearrangement uses TRBV5-6 and TRBJ2-7; whether TRBD1, the table's D call, matches the DNA was not checked. Germline V CDR1 and CDR2: SGHDT, YYEEEE. Counting both end residues, the CDR3 totals 9 amino acids. CDR3 sequence reads: CASSLVIGA.

V is TRBV6-1 and J is TRBJ2-2, with a possible D match to TRBD1 (6 bases). The CDR3 spans 17 residues. Per the germline V gene, CDR1 is MNHNS and CDR2 is SASEGT. The V end was cut by 2 bases, the J end by 1 base, with 14 bases between. CDR3 protein: CASSERVLTGNTGELFF. Written as DNA, the CDR3 is TGTGCCAGCAGTGAAAGGGTTTTGACAGGGAACACCGGGGAGCTGTTTTTT.

Only one count was recorded for this clone. V usage is TRBV30 and J usage is TRBJ1-2; the D is unclear. Germline V gene lookup returns CDR1 GTSNPN and CDR2 SVGIG (reference sequence). The CDR3 runs 11 residues. Trimming removed 0 bases at V and 4 bases at J, with 3 bases between. CDR3 sequence (DNA): TGTGCCTGGAGTGTACTCTATGGCTACACCTTC. Its translation is CAWSVLYGYTF.

To note about this clone: An end of the junction differs from the germline gene, which may be a read error. The chain recombines TRBV13 with TRBJ2-7, with TRBD2 matching over 8 bases. This CDR3 has 14 amino acids. Per germline, CDR1 PRHDT and CDR2 FYEKMQ (reference sequence). CDR3 coding DNA: TGCTCCACCCGGGGCGGGGGGAGCTCCTACGAGCAGTACTTC. Translated, it gives CSTRGGGSSYEQYF. The full variable domain, completed using reference TRBV13 and TRBJ2-7, is AAGVIQSPRHLIKEKRETATLKCYPIPRHDTVYWYQQGPGQDPQFLISFYEKMQSDKGSIPDRFSAQQFSDYHSELNMSSLELGDSALYFCSTRGGGSSYEQYFGPGTRLTVT.

The chain couples TRBV19 to TRBJ1-1, with TRBD1 matching over 7 bases. Trimming cost V 5 bases and J 2 bases; bases outside gene matches: 2. The germline V gene encodes CDR1 LNHDA and CDR2 SQIVND (reference sequence). CDR3 size: 13 residues. The CDR3 here is CASSGGGNTEAFF. CDR3 nucleotide sequence: TGTGCCAGTAGTGGAGGGGGCAACACTGAAGCTTTCTTT.

This chain joins TRBV11-2 and TRBJ2-1, with TRBD2 matching over 9 bases. This CDR3 is 16 amino acids long. The germline V gene encodes CDR1 SGHAT and CDR2 FQNNGV. With 6 bases clipped from V and 5 bases from J, the junction kept 11 bases outside the gene matches. The CDR3: CASRRGSSGDHNEQFF. Here the CDR3 DNA reads TGTGCCAGCAGGAGAGGGTCTAGCGGGGACCACAATGAGCAGTTCTTC.

This clone has only one observation. The chain couples TRBV7-3 to TRBJ1-1; 9 nucleotides line up with TRBD1. The CDR3 is made up of 16 amino acids. Germline loops: CDR1 SGHTA, CDR2 FQGTGA. Germline trimming cut 2 bases from V and 6 bases from J; bases unmatched to any gene: 10. The chain's CDR3 is CASSLGYRGLGSEAFF. Here the CDR3 DNA reads TGTGCCAGCAGCTTAGGATACAGGGGGCTCGGATCTGAAGCTTTCTTT.

The chain combines TRBV5-4 with TRBJ2-2, with 8 bases matching TRBD2. J was trimmed by 0 bases and V by 3 bases; bases with no gene match: 1. Germline CDR1 reads SGHNT; CDR2 reads YYREEE (reference sequence). The CDR3 totals 15 residues. The CDR3: CASSSAGANTGELFF. In DNA, the CDR3 is TGTGCCAGCAGCTCAGCGGGAGCGAACACCGGGGAGCTGTTTTTT.

This chain connects TRBV6-6 to TRBJ2-7; D uncertain. Looked up from germline, CDR1 is MNHNY and CDR2 is SVGAGI (reference sequence). The CDR3 loop spans 13 amino acids. The V end was cut by 5 bases, the J end by 1 base, with 9 bases between. The CDR3, as DNA: TGTGCCAGCAGTCCTGGGCATTCCTACGAGCAGTACTTC. Translation gives CASSPGHSYEQYF.

The J gene is TRBJ1-5, the V gene TRBV5-8; D might be TRBD1 (6 bases). This CDR3 has 15 amino acids. The V end lost 1 base, the J end lost 0 bases, and 8 bases lay between the germline ends. Germline V CDR1 and CDR2: SGHTS, YDEGEE. CDR3 loop: CASSLTGTSNQPQHF. Here the CDR3 DNA reads TGTGCCAGCAGCTTGACAGGGACTAGCAATCAGCCCCAGCATTTT.

The V call is TRBV18, the J call TRBJ1-5; D ambiguous. The germline CDR1 and CDR2 sequences are KGHSH and LQKENI. V was shortened by 2 bases and J by 8 bases, with 16 bases between the two germline ends. There are 15 residues in the CDR3. This CDR3 reads CASSPRLGLPEPQHF. The CDR3 nucleotides read TGTGCCAGCTCACCAAGGCTCGGACTCCCAGAGCCCCAGCATTTT.

This clone occurred once. The chain uses TRBV27 and TRBJ1-1; 7 bases agree with TRBD1. The germline gives CDR1 MNHEY, CDR2 SMNVEV (reference sequence). Trimming took 6 bases from V and 3 from J; bases not matched to a gene: 4. The CDR3 spans 13 residues. CDR3 sequence: CASRGQIYTEAFF. In DNA form, the CDR3 reads TGTGCCAGCAGGGGACAGATTTACACTGAAGCTTTCTTT.

The chain carries TRBV7-9 and TRBJ1-4, with TRBD1 identical over 8 bases. CDR1 and CDR2 (germline): SEHNR, FQNEAQ (reference sequence). The J segment lost 8 bases and the V segment lost 4 bases, leaving 6 bases of the junction unmatched. The length of the CDR3 is 14 residues. In DNA form, the CDR3 reads TGTGCCAGCAGCTGGGGACGGACAGGGGAAAAACTGTTTTTT. This codes for CASSWGRTGEKLFF.

This clone was seen a single time. The gene calls are TRBV6-1 and TRBJ2-1; the D is unclear. The V end was cut by 5 bases, the J end by 4 bases, with 15 bases between. The length of the CDR3 is 15 residues. Germline V gene data show CDR1 as MNHNS and CDR2 as SASEGT. CDR3 loop: CASSKWPNLYNEQFF. The CDR3 coding sequence is TGTGCCAGCAGTAAGTGGCCGAATTTATACAATGAGCAGTTCTTC.

This chain joins TRBV6-5 and TRBJ1-1; D possibly corresponds to TRBD1 (6 bases). The V end lost 6 bases, the J end lost 4 bases, and 9 bases lay between the germline ends. Germline assignment: CDR1 MNHEY and CDR2 SVGAGI. CDR3 size: 12 residues. CDR3 bases: TGTGCCAGCAGCAACAGGGCCACTGAAGCTTTCTTT. Amino acids: CASSNRATEAFF.

This rearrangement joins TRBV6-6 to TRBJ1-5; a weak D match, TRBD1 (6 bases). V gave up 2 bases and J gave up 5 bases, with 16 bases separating them. This CDR3 region has 16 residues. CDR1 and CDR2 (germline): MNHNY, SVGAGI (reference sequence). The CDR3 sequence: CASSYGALQGYQPQHF. CDR3 nucleotide sequence: TGTGCCAGCAGTTACGGAGCCCTTCAGGGGTATCAGCCCCAGCATTTT.

The rearrangement links TRBV13 to TRBJ1-1; D remains unclear. This CDR3 region has 13 residues. Trimming pared 5 bases from V and 0 bases from J, leaving 7 bases between. Germline V gene data show CDR1 as PRHDT and CDR2 as FYEKMQ (reference sequence). The CDR3 DNA follows: TGTGCCAGCAGCGCCACAATGAACACTGAAGCTTTCTTT. Protein product: CASSATMNTEAFF.

V and J are TRBV11-3 and TRBJ2-1; 8 bases match TRBD2. Germline V gene lookup returns CDR1 SGHNT and CDR2 YENEEA. This CDR3 has 12 amino acids. V lost 5 bases, J lost 13 bases, and 7 bases stayed unmatched. In DNA form, the CDR3 reads TGTGCCAGCAGCAACAGCGGGGGTTCACAGTTCTTC. Its translation is CASSNSGGSQFF.

The gene calls are TRBV9 and TRBJ2-5; weak D call: TRBD2 (5 bases). CDR3 length: 15 residues. Germline V gene sequence: CDR1 SGDLS, CDR2 YYNGEE. The germline V and J ends were trimmed by 0 bases and 5 bases, with 14 bases remaining between them. CDR3 residues: CASSVGGAVTETQYF. The CDR3 bases are TGTGCCAGCAGCGTAGGGGGAGCGGTAACGGAGACCCAGTACTTC.

V and J are TRBV7-3 and TRBJ2-5; 7 bases map to TRBD2. There are 15 residues in the CDR3. The trim removed 2 bases at V and 4 bases at J, leaving 7 bases unmatched. CDR1 is SGHTA and CDR2 is FQGTGA in the germline V gene. The CDR3 sequence: CASSLVTGGLETQYF. CDR3 coding DNA: TGTGCCAGCAGCTTAGTAACGGGGGGATTAGAGACCCAGTACTTC. The whole variable domain, remainder taken from reference TRBV7-3 and TRBJ2-5, is GAGVSQTPSNKVTEKGKYVELRCDPISGHTALYWYRQSLGQGPEFLIYFQGTGAADDSGLPNDRFFAVRPEGSVSTLKIQRTERGDSAVYLCASSLVTGGLETQYFGPGTRLLVL.

V is TRBV6-1 and J is TRBJ2-2, with 10 nucleotides matching TRBD1. Germline V gene data show CDR1 as MNHNS and CDR2 as SASEGT. The CDR3 totals 12 residues. CDR3 region: CGAGQGTGELFF. The CDR3 region has the DNA TGTGGTGCGGGACAGGGGACCGGGGAGCTGTTTTTT.

This clone turned up a few times. The chain combines TRBV11-2 with TRBJ1-6; no clear D. This CDR3 comprises 11 residues. The V gene lost 5 bases and the J gene lost 12 bases, with 8 bases spanning the gap. Germline V gene data show CDR1 as SGHAT and CDR2 as FQNNGV. The CDR3: CASSLTEPLHF. As DNA, the CDR3 is TGTGCCAGCAGCCTTACAGAACCCCTCCACTTT.

The CDR3 nucleotides read TGTGCCAGCAGGGTACCGGGACTAGCACCATACGAGCAGTACTTC. Its protein is CASRVPGLAPYEQYF. The chain combines TRBV5-5 with TRBJ2-7; TRBD2 agrees at 9 bases. V was clipped by 5 bases and J by 4 bases; unmatched bases: 10. Germline assignment: CDR1 SGHKS and CDR2 YYEKEE (reference sequence). This CDR3 contains 15 residues.

The chain links TRBV2 to TRBJ1-2, with 9 bases identical to TRBD1. Per germline, CDR1 SNHLY and CDR2 FYNNEI. Unmatched junction bases numbered 4, after V lost 6 bases and J lost 8 bases. The CDR3 is 12 amino acids. CDR3 in DNA: TGTGCCAGCAGGGGGACAGGGCTAGGCTACACCTTC. Protein: CASRGTGLGYTF. Using reference TRBV2 and TRBJ1-2 for the parts outside the CDR3, the full variable domain is EPEVTQTPSHQVTQMGQEVILRCVPISNHLYFYWYRQILGQKVEFLVSFYNNEISEKSEIFDDQFSVERPDGSNFTLKIRSTKLEDSAMYFCASRGTGLGYTFGSGTRLTVV.

The chain joins TRBV29-1 to TRBJ1-1; tentative D call: TRBD1 (5 bases). CDR1 is SQVTM and CDR2 is ANQGSEA in the germline V gene. CDR3 length equals 11 residues. Trimming cost V 6 bases and J 11 bases, with 16 bases left between them. CDR3 in amino acids: CSVANRLGAFF. CDR3 DNA sequence: TGCAGCGTAGCTAACAGGTTAGGGGCTTTCTTT.